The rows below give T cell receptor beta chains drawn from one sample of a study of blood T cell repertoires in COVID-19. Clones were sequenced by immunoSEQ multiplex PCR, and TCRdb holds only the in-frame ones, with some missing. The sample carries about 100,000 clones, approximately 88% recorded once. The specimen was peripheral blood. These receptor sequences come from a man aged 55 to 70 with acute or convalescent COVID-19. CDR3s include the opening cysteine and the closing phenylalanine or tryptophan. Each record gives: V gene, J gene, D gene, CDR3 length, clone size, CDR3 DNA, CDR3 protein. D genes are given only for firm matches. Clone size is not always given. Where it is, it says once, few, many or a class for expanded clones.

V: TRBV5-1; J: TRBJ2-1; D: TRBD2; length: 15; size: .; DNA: TGCGCCAGCAGCCGGGGACTAGCGGGTAACAATGAGCAGTTCTTC; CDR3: CASSRGLAGNNEQFF
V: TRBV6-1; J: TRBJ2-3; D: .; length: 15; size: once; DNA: TGTGCCAGCAGTGAAATCGGGTCCTACACAGATACGCAGTATTTT; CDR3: CASSEIGSYTDTQYF
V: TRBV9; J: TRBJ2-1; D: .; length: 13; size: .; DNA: TGTGCCAGCACCATCGACAGCTACAATGAGCAGTTCTTC; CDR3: CASTIDSYNEQFF
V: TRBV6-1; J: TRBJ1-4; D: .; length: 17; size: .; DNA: TGTGCCAGCAGTGAATCTGAATTCGGTGCAACTAATGAAAAACTGTTTTTT; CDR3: CASSESEFGATNEKLFF
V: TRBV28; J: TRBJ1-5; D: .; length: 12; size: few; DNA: TGTGCCCTGGGGCGTGGCAATCAGCCCCAGCATTTT; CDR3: CALGRGNQPQHF
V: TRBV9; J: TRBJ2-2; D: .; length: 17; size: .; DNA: TGTGCCAGCAGCGTAGGAGCAGGAACCGCGAACACCGGGGAGCTGTTTTTT; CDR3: CASSVGAGTANTGELFF
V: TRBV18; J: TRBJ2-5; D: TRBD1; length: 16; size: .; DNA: TGTGCCAGCTCACGGCGCCGGGACAGCGAACAAGAGACCCAGTACTTC; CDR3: CASSRRRDSEQETQYF
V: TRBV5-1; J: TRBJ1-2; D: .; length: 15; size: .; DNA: TGCGCCAGCAGCTTGGAAGCACGGGGGAGCTATGGCTACACCTTC; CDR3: CASSLEARGSYGYTF
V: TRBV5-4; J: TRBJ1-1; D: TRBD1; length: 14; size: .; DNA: TGTGCCAGCAGCTTGGCAGGGGGCCCCTTCGGAGCTTTCTTT; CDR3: CASSLAGGPFGAFF
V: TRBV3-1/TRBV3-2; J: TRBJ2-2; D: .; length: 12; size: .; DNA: TGTGCCAGCAGCCAACTAGGCGGGGAGCTGTTTTTT; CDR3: CASSQLGGELFF
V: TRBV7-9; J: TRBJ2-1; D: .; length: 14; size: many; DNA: TGTGCCAGCAGCTTAGAATCGGGAGCCAATGAGCAGTTCTTC; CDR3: CASSLESGANEQFF
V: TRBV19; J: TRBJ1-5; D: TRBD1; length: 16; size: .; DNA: TGTGCCAGTAGTATCGGAACGGCAGGGGGCGACCAGCCCCAGCATTTT; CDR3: CASSIGTAGGDQPQHF
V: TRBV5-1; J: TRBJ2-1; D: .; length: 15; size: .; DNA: TGCGCCAGCAGCTTCCTCAGCGGCCAGAACAATGAGCAGTTCTTC; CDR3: CASSFLSGQNNEQFF
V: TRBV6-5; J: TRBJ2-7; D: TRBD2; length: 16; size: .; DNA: TGTGCCAGCAGTTACACCTATAGCGGGTTCTCCTACGAGCAGTACTTC; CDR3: CASSYTYSGFSYEQYF
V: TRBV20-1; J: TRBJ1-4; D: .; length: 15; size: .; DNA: TGCAGTGCTAGTCGCGGGGTTACGACTAATGAAAAACTGTTTTTT; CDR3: CSASRGVTTNEKLFF
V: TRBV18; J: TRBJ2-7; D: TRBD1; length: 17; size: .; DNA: TGTGCCAGCTCACCACGCCAGGACAGGGTTTCACGGGACGAGCAGTACTTC; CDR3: CASSPRQDRVSRDEQYF
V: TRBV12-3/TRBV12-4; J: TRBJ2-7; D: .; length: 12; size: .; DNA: TGTGCCAGCAGTTTCAGTGCGCGGGAGCAGTACTTC; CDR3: CASSFSAREQYF
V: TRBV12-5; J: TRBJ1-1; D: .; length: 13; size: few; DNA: TGTGCTAGTGGTTTGGTAACGGGGACTGAAGCTTTCTTT; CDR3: CASGLVTGTEAFF
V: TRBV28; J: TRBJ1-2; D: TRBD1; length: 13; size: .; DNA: TGTGCCAGCAGCCCAGGGACAGGGAGGGGCTACACCTTC; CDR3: CASSPGTGRGYTF
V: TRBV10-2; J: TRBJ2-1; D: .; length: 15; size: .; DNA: TGCGCCAGCAGTGAGTCGCGGACTGTGTCCCCAATGCAGTTCTTC; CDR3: CASSESRTVSPMQFF
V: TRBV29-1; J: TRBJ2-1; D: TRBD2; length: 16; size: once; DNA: TGCAGCGTTGAGGGACTAGCGGGAGTGGTTCACAATGAGCAGTTCTTC; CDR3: CSVEGLAGVVHNEQFF
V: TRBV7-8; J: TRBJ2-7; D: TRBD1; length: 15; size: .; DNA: TGTGCCAGCAGCTTAAATTTCCAGGGGGTCTACGAGCAGTACTTC; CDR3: CASSLNFQGVYEQYF
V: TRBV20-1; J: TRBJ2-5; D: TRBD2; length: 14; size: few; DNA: TGCAGTGCTAGTAGCGGGAGGGGAGGAGAGACCCAGTACTTC; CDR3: CSASSGRGGETQYF
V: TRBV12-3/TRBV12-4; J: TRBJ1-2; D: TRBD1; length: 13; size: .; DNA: TGTGCCAGCAGTGGACAGGGTTGGTATGGCTACACCTTC; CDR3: CASSGQGWYGYTF
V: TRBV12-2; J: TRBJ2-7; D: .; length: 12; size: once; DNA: TGTGCAAGTCGCTTTCTGTCAGTTGAGCAGTACTTC; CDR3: CASRFLSVEQYF
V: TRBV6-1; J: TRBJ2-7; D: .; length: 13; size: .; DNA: TGTGCCAGCAGTGAAACGACACACTACGAGCAGTACTTC; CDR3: CASSETTHYEQYF
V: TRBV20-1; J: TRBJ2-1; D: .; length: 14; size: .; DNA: TGCAGTGCTAGTTCCAGGTTCAGGTACAATGAGCAGTTCTTC; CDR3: CSASSRFRYNEQFF
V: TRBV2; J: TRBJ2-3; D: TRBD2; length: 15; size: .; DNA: TGTGCCAGCAGTCTGCGGGGGAAATACACAGATACGCAGTATTTT; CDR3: CASSLRGKYTDTQYF
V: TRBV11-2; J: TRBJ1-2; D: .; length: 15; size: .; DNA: TGTGCCAGCAGCTTAGATTACGGGCCAGGGGATGGCTACACCTTC; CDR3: CASSLDYGPGDGYTF
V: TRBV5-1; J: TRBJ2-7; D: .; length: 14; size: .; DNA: TGCGCCAGCACCCTGGCCGCGGGACCATACGAGCAGTACTTC; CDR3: CASTLAAGPYEQYF
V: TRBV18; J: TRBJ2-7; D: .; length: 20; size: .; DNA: TGTGCCAGCTCCCCCGGATTACAGGGAGCATCAATCCTTAGCTCCTACGAGCAGTACTTC; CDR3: CASSPGLQGASILSSYEQYF
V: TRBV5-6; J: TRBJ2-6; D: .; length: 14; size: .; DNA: TGTGCCAGCAGCTTGCTAGCAGGGGCCAACGTCCTGACTTTC; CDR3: CASSLLAGANVLTF